This TCR beta chain emerged from a study of CD8 T cells in ankylosing spondylitis (dated by TCRdb to the late 2010s). General notes on the study: The study profiled T cell receptor beta repertoires in healthy donors and ankylosing spondylitis patients to find disease-linked TCR variants. The full study cohort comprised 25 or so ankylosing spondylitis patients and around 100 healthy donors. Peripheral blood samples were taken, and synovial fluid was additionally collected from ankylosing spondylitis patients.

The sequencing machine was an Illumina HiSeq 2500. TCR beta libraries were prepared by quantitative 5'-RACE with molecular barcodes. As for the original processing: To identify disease-linked TCR variants, a new computational method was used, one built on a probabilistic model of VDJ rearrangement. TCRdb reanalyzed the raw reads on its own, using fastp at Q25 for trimming and MiXCR for clone calling, and kept in-frame beta chains. Identical CDR3 protein sequences are pooled into one entry, listed with their most common genes and DNA. TCRdb assigned the V and J calls; the authors' analysis was not used. The sample table holds a few hundred thousand distinct CDR3 sequences, of which approximately 22% were seen once. About an eighth of the sample rests with the top ten. Summary of the overall study and its limitations: The disease-linked clones showed a CD8+ phenotype and occurred at relatively low frequencies in peripheral blood. According to the report, matched synovial fluid samples from ankylosing spondylitis patients were significantly enriched for the disease-linked clones. Blood from ankylosing spondylitis patients appeared to be characterized by a TCR beta motif composed of eight highly homologous amino acid variants. Some TCR beta motif variants had previously been reported in synovial fluid and blood of reactive arthritis patients, which suggested common disease-initiation mechanisms.

Of note for this clonotype: The antigen it binds to is not known. Per-base qualities were not stored, and no clone one base away is much larger.

Taken from the germline V gene (reference sequence), the CDR1 and CDR2 loops are LNHDA and SQIVND. Trimming removed 9 bases from V and 10 bases from J, leaving 16 bases between the germline ends. The CDR3, cysteine through phenylalanine, is 11 amino acids long. Only CDR3 DNA is held: 33 bases, read in frame from base 1. The sequenced material came from blood, either unsorted or a sorted T cell fraction (not recorded which). The rearranged chain carries TRBV19 and TRBJ2-7; a tentative D match to TRBD2 spans 6 bases. The TCR originated in a male donor with ankylosing spondylitis or in good health (not recorded which). The DNA sequence reads TGTGCCAGCGGATTCGCGGGGATTCAGTACTTC. Its translation reads: CASGFAGIQYF.